The 30 T cell receptor beta chains in this list originate from one sample, sequenced in a study of identical twins. TCRdb processed the 5' RACE reads anew with MiXCR; each CDR3 protein has one entry. The sample has about 790,000 distinct CDR3 sequences, 15% to 20% seen once. The sample was also reused in another study, on T cells expressing NK-cell markers.

Sequenced: PBMCs. The receptors derive from a woman in her late teens or twenties in good health.

This clonotype has only a few counts. J is TRBJ1-2 and V is TRBV6-5, with D maybe TRBD1 (5 bases). The germline gives CDR1 MNHEY, CDR2 SVGAGI. The CDR3 is made up of 15 amino acids. V gave up 2 bases and J gave up 10 bases, with 20 bases separating them. This CDR3 is CASSYVGAVWGDYTF. The DNA for the CDR3 is TGTGCCAGCAGTTACGTCGGGGCCGTTTGGGGAGACTACACCTTC.

There are a few counts of this clonotype. This rearrangement joins TRBV12-5 to TRBJ2-7; D is perhaps TRBD2 (6 bases). Trimming removed 4 bases from V and 0 bases from J, with 13 bases in between. Looked up from germline, CDR1 is LGHNT and CDR2 is FRNRAP. The CDR3 loop spans 15 amino acids. For the CDR3, the DNA is TGTGCTAGTGGTTCGGGGACCGGGAGCTCCTACGAGCAGTACTTC. Protein product: CASGSGTGSSYEQYF. The entire variable domain, with the rest obtained from reference TRBV12-5 and TRBJ2-7, is as follows: DARVTQTPRHKVTEMGQEVTMRCQPILGHNTVFWYRQTMMQGLELLAYFRNRAPLDDSGMPKDRFSAEMPDATLATLKIQPSEPRDSAVYFCASGSGTGSSYEQYFGPGTRLTVT.

This rearrangement joins TRBV12-3 or TRBV12-4 to TRBJ2-5; D is ambiguous. V was clipped by 3 bases and J by 7 bases, with 9 bases between them. CDR3 length: 12 residues. DNA for the CDR3: TGTGCCAGCAGTTTCGGGCGAGGGACCCAGTACTTC. Protein product: CASSFGRGTQYF.

This clonotype was counted only a few times. The J gene is TRBJ1-1, the V gene TRBV30, with 7 bases that match TRBD1. V lost 5 bases to trimming and J lost 0 bases; unmatched junction nucleotides: 3. CDR3 length: 13 residues. Per germline, CDR1 GTSNPN and CDR2 SVGIG (reference sequence). The DNA for the CDR3 is TGTGCCTGGGGGGGACAGCTGAACACTGAAGCTTTCTTT. This translates into CAWGGQLNTEAFF.

The genes are TRBV6-2 or TRBV6-3 and TRBJ2-4; maybe TRBD1 (5 bases). This CDR3 is 15 amino acids long. Germline lookup yields CDR1 MNHEY and CDR2 SVGEGT. Trimming took off 5 bases at V and 5 bases at J, with 16 bases between the two ends. CDR3 sequence reads: CASSPGHILQNIQYF. Written as DNA, the CDR3 is TGTGCCAGCAGTCCCGGACACATACTCCAAAACATTCAGTACTTC.

The chain employs TRBV9 and TRBJ2-7; TRBD2 might be the D (6 bases). CDR1 is SGDLS, CDR2 YYNGEE, per germline. The CDR3 length is 15 residues. Between the trimmed V and J ends, which lost 3 bases and 3 bases, there was a span of 16 bases. The CDR3 sequence: CASSASAGPDYEQYF. As DNA, the CDR3 is TGTGCCAGCAGCGCGTCCGCGGGGCCGGACTACGAGCAGTACTTC. Full variable domain (outside the CDR3, taken from reference TRBV9 and TRBJ2-7): DSGVTQTPKHLITATGQRVTLRCSPRSGDLSVYWYQQSLDQGLQFLIQYYNGEERAKGNILERFSAQQFPDLHSELNLSSLELGDSALYFCASSASAGPDYEQYFGPGTRLTVT.

This rearrangement joins TRBV20-1 to TRBJ2-7, with D uncertain. V dropped 0 bases and J dropped 2 bases, with 8 bases sitting between them. The CDR3 has 13 amino acids. CDR1 and CDR2 (germline): DFQATT, SNEGSKA (reference sequence). The CDR3 sequence: CSARERPPYEQYF. The CDR3, as DNA: TGCAGTGCTAGAGAGAGGCCCCCCTACGAGCAGTACTTC.

The rearrangement links TRBV10-2 to TRBJ2-2, with D possibly being TRBD2 (6 bases). V was cut by 5 bases and J by 3 bases, with 10 bases left in between. The germline CDR1 and CDR2 sequences are WSHSY and SAAADI. The CDR3 is 14 residues long. This CDR3 reads CASSWGEDTGELFF. As DNA, the CDR3 is TGCGCCAGCAGTTGGGGGGAGGACACCGGGGAGCTGTTTTTT.

This chain joins TRBV3-1 and TRBJ2-7; D could derive from TRBD1 or TRBD2 (5 bases each). The germline V gene encodes CDR1 LGHDT and CDR2 YNNKEL (reference sequence). CDR3 size: 15 residues. The germline V and J ends were trimmed by 7 bases and 3 bases, with 19 bases remaining between them. CDR3 amino acids: CASTTGTEGFYEQYF. The CDR3 DNA follows: TGTGCCAGCACCACCGGGACCGAGGGCTTCTACGAGCAGTACTTC.

The chain joins TRBV6-5 to TRBJ2-1, with 10 bases that match TRBD1. The CDR3 runs 14 residues. With V trimmed by 0 bases and J by 8 bases, 1 base remained unmatched. The germline CDR1 and CDR2 sequences are MNHEY and SVGAGI. The CDR3 reads CASSYSGTGDEQFF. CDR3 bases: TGTGCCAGCAGTTACTCCGGGACAGGGGATGAGCAGTTCTTC.

This clonotype has more than one count but fewer than ten. The CDR3, as DNA: TGTGCCAGCAGCTTATTCTTCCTAGCGGGAGCCCCCTGGGGTGAGCAGTTCTTC. This gives the protein CASSLFFLAGAPWGEQFF. V and J are TRBV11-2 and TRBJ2-1, with 10 bases aligning to TRBD2. The V gene's germline CDR1 is SGHAT and CDR2 FQNNGV. Germline trimming cut 2 bases from V and 9 bases from J; bases unmatched to any gene: 16. The CDR3 contains 18 residues.

The gene calls are TRBV15 and TRBJ1-1; unclear D gene. The CDR3 is made up of 13 amino acids. CDR1 is LNHNV and CDR2 is YYDKDF in the germline V gene (reference sequence). Trimming removed 3 bases from V and 2 bases from J, with 7 bases in between. The chain's CDR3 is CATSREVNTEAFF. CDR3 coding DNA: TGTGCCACCAGCAGGGAGGTTAACACTGAAGCTTTCTTT.

The rearrangement uses TRBV9 and TRBJ2-1; 8 bases are shared with TRBD2. The V segment lost 0 bases and the J segment 10 bases; nucleotides outside the gene matches: 9. There are 15 residues in the CDR3. CDR1 is SGDLS, CDR2 YYNGEE, per germline. CDR3 protein: CASSVAGGSGEEQFF. Here the CDR3 DNA reads TGTGCCAGCAGCGTAGCGGGGGGGAGCGGGGAAGAGCAGTTCTTC.

This chain uses TRBV7-9 with TRBJ2-5; TRBD1 or TRBD2 may be the D gene (6 bases each). The V gene lost 1 base and the J gene lost 2 bases, with 14 bases spanning the gap. This CDR3 spans 16 amino acids. Germline CDR1 and CDR2: SEHNR and FQNEAQ (reference sequence). The DNA for the CDR3 is TGTGCCAGCAGCTTAGGGGGGCACGGGGGACAAGAGACCCAGTACTTC. Amino acids: CASSLGGHGGQETQYF.

The chain combines TRBV7-2 with TRBJ2-3; 10 nucleotides line up with TRBD2. The V segment lost 1 base and the J segment 6 bases; nucleotides outside the gene matches: 7. CDR1 and CDR2 (germline): SGHTA, FQGNSA. This CDR3 region has 16 residues. The CDR3 region has the DNA TGTGCCAGCAGCTTAGTAGCGGGAGGTGGGGGGGATACGCAGTATTTT. This gives the protein CASSLVAGGGGDTQYF.

J is TRBJ1-2 and V is TRBV29-1; no definite D call. Trimming shortened V by 0 bases and J by 0 bases, and 5 bases separated the two germline ends. The CDR3 covers 13 residues. The V gene's germline CDR1 is SQVTM and CDR2 ANQGSEA. The CDR3 DNA is TGCAGCGTTGAAGAGGGCACTAACTATGGCTACACCTTC. Amino acids: CSVEEGTNYGYTF.

V and J are TRBV29-1 and TRBJ1-2; D gene unclear. The CDR3 runs 14 residues. Germline-derived CDR1 and CDR2 are SQVTM and ANQGSEA. V lost 3 bases and J 2 bases, leaving 13 bases between the germline ends. Written as DNA, the CDR3 is TGCAGCGTTGAGGGGATTGAGAAGAACTATGGCTACACCTTC. Translating it yields CSVEGIEKNYGYTF.

The chain uses TRBV7-9 and TRBJ2-3; weak D call: TRBD1 (6 bases). CDR1 SEHNR and CDR2 FQNEAQ come from the germline V gene (reference sequence). This CDR3 has 15 residues. Trimming stripped 5 bases from V and 4 bases from J, with 16 bases between. Here the CDR3 reads CASSISGVRADTQYF. CDR3 DNA sequence: TGTGCCAGCAGCATATCAGGGGTCCGGGCAGATACGCAGTATTTT.

The chain employs TRBV3-1 and TRBJ2-1; the match to TRBD1 covers 7 bases. The CDR3 totals 15 residues. The germline CDR1 and CDR2 sequences are LGHDT and YNNKEL (reference sequence). V dropped 4 bases and J dropped 12; count of bases not matched to a gene: 15. The DNA for the CDR3 is TGTGCCAGCAGCCTTACTACAGGGGCCCACGAGGGGCAGTTCTTC. Protein sequence: CASSLTTGAHEGQFF.

In its sample, this clonotype was seen a few times. The genes are TRBV28 and TRBJ2-3; 8 bases fit TRBD2. Per germline, CDR1 MDHEN and CDR2 SYDVKM. The CDR3 runs to 17 residues. Trimming at V came to 4 bases and at J to 1 base, leaving 10 bases not matched to a gene. The CDR3 protein is CASSYPGAAGGTDTQYF. As DNA, the CDR3 is TGTGCCAGCAGTTACCCCGGGGCAGCGGGGGGCACAGATACGCAGTATTTT. Together with reference TRBV28 and TRBJ2-3, the CDR3 gives the full variable domain: DVKVTQSSRYLVKRTGEKVFLECVQDMDHENMFWYRQDPGLGLRLIYFSYDVKMKEKGDIPEGYSVSREKKERFSLILESASTNQTSMYLCASSYPGAAGGTDTQYFGPGTRLTVL.

This clonotype was counted a few times. The chain links TRBV5-1 to TRBJ2-3, with unresolved D. Trimming pared 0 bases from V and 0 bases from J, leaving 8 bases between. The CDR3 runs to 15 residues. Germline V lookup: CDR1 SGHRS, CDR2 YFSETQ. For the CDR3, the DNA is TGCGCCAGCAGCTTGGGACCCCTTAGCACAGATACGCAGTATTTT. Residues: CASSLGPLSTDTQYF.

The chain is built from TRBV20-1 and TRBJ2-7; TRBD1 matches at 8 bases. CDR1 is DFQATT, CDR2 SNEGSKA, per germline (reference sequence). This CDR3 spans 15 amino acids. Unmatched junction bases numbered 14, after V lost 3 bases and J lost 7 bases. The CDR3 loop reads CSAREDRVKRGEQYF. In DNA form, the CDR3 reads TGCAGTGCTAGGGAGGACAGGGTAAAGCGAGGGGAGCAGTACTTC.

The table lists this clonotype with a few counts. This chain links TRBV6-5 with TRBJ1-2, with D hard to call. Germline CDR1 and CDR2: MNHEY and SVGAGI. This CDR3 is 14 amino acids long. V lost 0 bases, J lost 5 bases, and 10 bases lay in between. The CDR3 is CASSYSGVGYGYTF. DNA for the CDR3: TGTGCCAGCAGTTACTCGGGCGTGGGGTATGGCTACACCTTC.

This clonotype showed up just a few times. The V gene is TRBV7-2, the J gene TRBJ2-1; 14 bases map to TRBD2. Germline V gene sequence: CDR1 SGHTA, CDR2 FQGNSA. J gave up 8 bases and V 5 bases, and 5 bases lay outside the gene matches. The CDR3 extends over 15 amino acids. The CDR3 nucleotides are TGTGCCAGCAGCGCCCGACTAGCGGGAGGGGATGAGCAGTTCTTC. Its translation: CASSARLAGGDEQFF.

This sequence joins TRBV5-1 and TRBJ2-5; D is perhaps TRBD1 or TRBD2 (5 bases each). Trimming cost V 4 bases and J 1 base, with 11 bases left between them. CDR3 size: 14 residues. The germline V gene has CDR1 SGHRS and CDR2 YFSETQ. The CDR3 DNA reads TGCGCCAGCAGCGAGGGGTCCCCCCAAGAGACCCAGTACTTC. Protein product: CASSEGSPQETQYF.

The chain links TRBV29-1 to TRBJ1-1; 7 nucleotides match TRBD1. CDR1 and CDR2 from the germline V gene are SQVTM and ANQGSEA. The junction had 6 bases not matched to a gene; V was cut back by 7 bases and J by 1 base. The CDR3 has 13 amino acids. CDR3 residues: CSGPGQKNTEAFF. The CDR3 region has the DNA TGCAGCGGGCCGGGACAGAAGAACACTGAAGCTTTCTTT.

There are a few counts of this clonotype. The chain combines TRBV12-3 or TRBV12-4 with TRBJ1-5, with D hard to call. V was cut by 2 bases and J by 6 bases, with 11 bases left in between. The length of the CDR3 is 14 residues. Here the CDR3 DNA reads TGTGCCAGCAGTTTAAACGGGGTCCGTCAGCCCCAGCATTTT. This codes for CASSLNGVRQPQHF.

The rearrangement links TRBV18 to TRBJ2-3, with no clear D. CDR1 and CDR2 from the germline V gene are KGHSH and LQKENI. Trimming left V 3 bases short and J 4 bases short, with 17 bases between. This CDR3 has 16 residues. The chain's CDR3 is CASSPDTGPIADTQYF. In DNA, the CDR3 is TGTGCCAGCTCACCTGATACCGGTCCGATTGCAGATACGCAGTATTTT.

This clonotype has just a few counts. This chain uses TRBV20-1 with TRBJ2-5; TRBD1 matches 9 bases. Germline V CDR1 and CDR2: DFQATT, SNEGSKA (reference sequence). The CDR3 is made up of 14 amino acids. V lost 6 bases, J lost 5 bases, and 10 bases stayed unmatched. The CDR3 spells CSAETGGGGETQYF. The CDR3 DNA sequence: TGCAGTGCCGAGACAGGGGGAGGTGGGGAGACCCAGTACTTC.

This clonotype occurred a few times. The chain has TRBV20-1 and TRBJ2-7, with 7 bases identical to TRBD2. This CDR3 spans 17 amino acids. The junction had 23 bases not matched to a gene; V was cut back by 6 bases and J by 6 bases. Per germline, CDR1 DFQATT and CDR2 SNEGSKA (reference sequence). CDR3 sequence: CSAPRGGFRAGLSEQYF. CDR3 bases: TGCAGTGCCCCCCGGGGAGGATTTCGAGCGGGACTGAGCGAGCAGTACTTC.